The clone carrying this TCR beta chain turned up a few times. Its cognate antigen is unknown. This CDR3 spans 14 amino acids. From germline, CDR1 is SQVTM and CDR2 ANQGSEA. The V end was cut by 6 bases, the J end by 3 bases, with 15 bases between. The entry originates in a study of CD8 T cells in ankylosing spondylitis. Study results and limitations: A TCR beta motif made of several highly homologous variants seemed typical of ankylosing spondylitis blood.

MiXCR, run by TCRdb on the 5' RACE reads, gives a single entry per CDR3 protein. The data hold some 400,000 distinct CDR3 sequences, with about a fifth observed a single time. Input material: blood, either unsorted or a sorted T cell fraction (not recorded which). This sequence originates from a male donor with ankylosing spondylitis. The genes are TRBV29-1 and TRBJ1-5; D is uncertain. CDR3 nucleotide sequence: TGCAGCGTCCAGGAGGGTGGATTCAATCAGCCCCAGCATTTT. This sequence encodes CSVQEGGFNQPQHF. The full variable domain, rest sourced from reference TRBV29-1 and TRBJ1-5, is SAVISQKPSRDICQRGTSLTIQCQVDSQVTMMFWYRQQPGQSLTLIATANQGSEATYESGFVIDKFPISRPNLTFSTLTVSNMSPEDSSIYLCSVQEGGFNQPQHFGDGTRLSIL.